This T cell receptor (beta chain) was found in a study of T cell repertoires in cytomegalovirus infection. This clonotype was observed at least ten times. Its specificity is unknown. Trimming took off 5 bases at V and 4 bases at J, with 22 bases between the two ends. The CDR3 extends over 17 amino acids. Germline loops: CDR1 SGHVS, CDR2 FNYEAQ. TCRdb re-analysed the reads in MiXCR, keeping a single row per CDR3 protein. The sample carries 46,000 or so distinct CDR3 sequences, approximately 22% recorded once. The sequence was obtained from a human donor in good health (CMV status not recorded). Some clones in this sample may be carry-over from other donors' samples. The V gene is TRBV7-6, the J gene TRBJ2-3; D possibly corresponds to TRBD2 (6 bases). Sequencing was done on a sample of PBMCs, sequenced either directly or after in vitro stimulation (not recorded which). CDR3 in DNA: TGTGCCAGCAGCCCCAAAGGGCCCCCGGGGGTCCCAGATACGCAGTATTTT. This sequence encodes CASSPKGPPGVPDTQYF.